This T cell receptor (beta chain) was identified during a study of CD8 T cells in ankylosing spondylitis. In this sample, this clonotype turned up a few times. Each CDR3 protein is one row after TCRdb ran MiXCR on the 5' RACE reads. The table has 150,000 to 200,000 distinct CDR3 sequences, roughly 13% seen once; the top ten hold 11%. Germline V gene sequence: CDR1 SGHRS, CDR2 YFSETQ. This CDR3 has 16 amino acids. V dropped 5 bases and J dropped 10; count of bases not matched to a gene: 15. The sample comprised blood, either unsorted or a sorted T cell fraction (not recorded which). This chain links TRBV5-1 with TRBJ1-6, with 7 bases matching TRBD1. The sequence derives from a female donor with ankylosing spondylitis or in good health (not recorded which). This CDR3 is CASSSGDSPRASPLHF. DNA of the CDR3: TGCGCCAGCAGTTCGGGGGACAGCCCGCGTGCCTCACCCCTCCACTTT. The full variable domain, its missing parts supplied by reference TRBV5-1 and TRBJ1-6, is KAGVTQTPRYLIKTRGQQVTLSCSPISGHRSVSWYQQTPGQGLQFLFEYFSETQRNKGNFPGRFSGRQFSNSRSEMNVSTLELGDSALYLCASSSGDSPRASPLHFGNGTRLTVT.